The present T cell receptor (beta chain) was sequenced within a study of CD8+ T cells in alopecia areata. Study-level results: Between patients, shared TCR sequences were less clear than in mice. This was possibly due in part to HLA diversity in the patient population.

The researchers isolated CD4+ and CD8+ T cells from PBMCs by sorting. Germline V gene lookup returns CDR1 MDHEN and CDR2 SYDVKM. V was pared by 4 bases and J by 2 bases, with 7 bases of the junction left unmatched. CDR3 length equals 16 residues. About this clone: Its antigen remains unknown.

It was cDNA, reverse transcribed from extracted RNA, that served as the sequencing template. Here immunoSEQ multiplex PCR was the method, and the copy in TCRdb shows in-frame clones only, minus some. The sample holds 65,000 to 90,000 clones, 45% to 60% seen once. The sample comprised NKG2D-high CD8+ T cells sorted from blood. The sequence derives from a human donor with alopecia areata. V usage is TRBV28 and J usage is TRBJ2-3; 9 nucleotides align to TRBD1. CDR3 amino acids: CASSSGQGGSTDTQYF. CDR3 nucleotide sequence: TGTGCCAGCAGTTCGGGACAGGGAGGCTCCACAGATACGCAGTATTTT.